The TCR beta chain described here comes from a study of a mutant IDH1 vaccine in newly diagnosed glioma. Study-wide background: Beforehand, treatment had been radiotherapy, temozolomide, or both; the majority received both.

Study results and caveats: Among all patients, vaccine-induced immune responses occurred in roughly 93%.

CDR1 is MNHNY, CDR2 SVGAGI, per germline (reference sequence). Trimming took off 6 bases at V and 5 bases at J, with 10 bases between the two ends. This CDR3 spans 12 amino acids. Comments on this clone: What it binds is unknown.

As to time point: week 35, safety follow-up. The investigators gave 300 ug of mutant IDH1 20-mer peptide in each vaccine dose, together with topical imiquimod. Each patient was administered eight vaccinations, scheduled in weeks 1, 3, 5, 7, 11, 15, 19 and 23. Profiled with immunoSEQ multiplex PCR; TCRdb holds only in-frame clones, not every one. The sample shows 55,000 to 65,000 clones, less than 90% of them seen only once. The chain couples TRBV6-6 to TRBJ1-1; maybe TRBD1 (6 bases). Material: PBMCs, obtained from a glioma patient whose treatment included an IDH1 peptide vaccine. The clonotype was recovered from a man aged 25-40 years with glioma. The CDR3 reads CASRDRWTEAFF. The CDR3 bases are TGTGCCAGCAGAGACAGGTGGACTGAAGCTTTCTTT.